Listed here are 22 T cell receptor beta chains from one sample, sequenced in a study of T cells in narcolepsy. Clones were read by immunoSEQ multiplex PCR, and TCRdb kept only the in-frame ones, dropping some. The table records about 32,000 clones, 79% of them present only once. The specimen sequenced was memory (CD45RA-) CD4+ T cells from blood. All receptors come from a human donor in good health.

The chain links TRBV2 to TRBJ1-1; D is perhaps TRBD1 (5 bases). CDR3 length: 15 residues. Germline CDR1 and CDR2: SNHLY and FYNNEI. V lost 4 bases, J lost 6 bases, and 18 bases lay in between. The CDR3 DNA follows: TGTGCCAGCAGTGCGCCGACGTGGGAGGGGTCTGAAGCTTTCTTT. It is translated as CASSAPTWEGSEAFF.

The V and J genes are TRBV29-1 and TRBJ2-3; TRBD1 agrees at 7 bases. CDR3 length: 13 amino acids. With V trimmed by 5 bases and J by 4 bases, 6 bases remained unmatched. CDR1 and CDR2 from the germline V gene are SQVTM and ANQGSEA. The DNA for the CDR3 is TGCAGCGTTTCGGACAGGCTAGCAGATACGCAGTATTTT. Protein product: CSVSDRLADTQYF.

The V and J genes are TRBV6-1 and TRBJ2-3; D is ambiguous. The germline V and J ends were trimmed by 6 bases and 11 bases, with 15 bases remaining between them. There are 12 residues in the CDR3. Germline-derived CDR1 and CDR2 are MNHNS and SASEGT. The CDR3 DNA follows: TGTGCCAGCAGCCAAGCCTCCCTCCTGCAGTATTTT. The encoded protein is CASSQASLLQYF.

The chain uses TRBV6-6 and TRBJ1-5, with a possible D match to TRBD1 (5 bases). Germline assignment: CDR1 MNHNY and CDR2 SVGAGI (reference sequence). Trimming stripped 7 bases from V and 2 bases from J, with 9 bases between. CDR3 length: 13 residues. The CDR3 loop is CASTLGGNQPQHF. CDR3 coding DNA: TGTGCCAGCACCCTGGGGGGCAATCAGCCCCAGCATTTT.

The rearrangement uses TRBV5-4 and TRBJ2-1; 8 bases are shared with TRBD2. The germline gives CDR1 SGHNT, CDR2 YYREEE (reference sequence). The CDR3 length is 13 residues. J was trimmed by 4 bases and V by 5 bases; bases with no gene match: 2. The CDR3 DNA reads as TGTGCCAGCAGGGGACTAGAATACAATGAGCAGTTCTTC. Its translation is CASRGLEYNEQFF.

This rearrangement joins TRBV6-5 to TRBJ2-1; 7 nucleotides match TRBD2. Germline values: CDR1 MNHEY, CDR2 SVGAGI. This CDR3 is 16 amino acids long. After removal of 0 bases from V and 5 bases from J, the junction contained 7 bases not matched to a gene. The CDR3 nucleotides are TGTGCCAGCAGTTACTCTAGCGGGCGCTTTAACAATGAGCAGTTCTTC. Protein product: CASSYSSGRFNNEQFF.

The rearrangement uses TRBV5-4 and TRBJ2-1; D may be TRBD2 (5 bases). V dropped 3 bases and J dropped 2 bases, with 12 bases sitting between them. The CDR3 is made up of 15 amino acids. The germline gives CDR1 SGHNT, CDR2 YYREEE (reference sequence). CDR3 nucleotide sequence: TGTGCCAGCAGCTCGGTAGCGTTTACCTACAATGAGCAGTTCTTC. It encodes CASSSVAFTYNEQFF.

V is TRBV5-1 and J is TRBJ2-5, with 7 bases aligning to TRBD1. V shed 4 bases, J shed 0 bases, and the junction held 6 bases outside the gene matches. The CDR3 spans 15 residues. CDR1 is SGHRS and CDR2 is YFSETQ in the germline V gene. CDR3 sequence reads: CASSMDRLYQETQYF. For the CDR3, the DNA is TGCGCCAGCAGCATGGACAGGTTGTACCAAGAGACCCAGTACTTC.

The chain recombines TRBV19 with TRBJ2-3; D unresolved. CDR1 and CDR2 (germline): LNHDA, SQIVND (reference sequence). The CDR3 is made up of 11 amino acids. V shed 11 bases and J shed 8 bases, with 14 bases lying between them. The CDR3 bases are TGTGCCGTCAGCTTTGGAGTTACGCAGTATTTT. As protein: CAVSFGVTQYF.

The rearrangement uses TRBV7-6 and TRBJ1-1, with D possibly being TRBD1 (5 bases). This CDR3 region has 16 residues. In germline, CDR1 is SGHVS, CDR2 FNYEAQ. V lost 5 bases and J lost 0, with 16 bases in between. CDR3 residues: CASSRETETMNTEAFF. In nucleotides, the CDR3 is TGTGCCAGCAGCCGTGAGACAGAAACCATGAACACTGAAGCTTTCTTT.

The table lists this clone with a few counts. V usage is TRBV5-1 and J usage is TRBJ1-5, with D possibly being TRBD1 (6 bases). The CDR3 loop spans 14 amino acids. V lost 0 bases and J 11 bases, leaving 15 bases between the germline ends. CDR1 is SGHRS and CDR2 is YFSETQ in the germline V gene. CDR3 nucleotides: TGCGCCAGCAGCTTGGGGGGTGACAGGATGGCCCAGCATTTT. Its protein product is CASSLGGDRMAQHF.

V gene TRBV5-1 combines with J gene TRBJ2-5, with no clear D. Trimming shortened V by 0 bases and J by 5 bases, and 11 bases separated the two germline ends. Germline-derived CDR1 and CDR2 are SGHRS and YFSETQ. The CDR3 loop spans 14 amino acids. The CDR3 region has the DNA TGCGCCAGCAGCTTGGGTGCCCCCCGGGAGACCCAGTACTTC. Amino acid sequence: CASSLGAPRETQYF.

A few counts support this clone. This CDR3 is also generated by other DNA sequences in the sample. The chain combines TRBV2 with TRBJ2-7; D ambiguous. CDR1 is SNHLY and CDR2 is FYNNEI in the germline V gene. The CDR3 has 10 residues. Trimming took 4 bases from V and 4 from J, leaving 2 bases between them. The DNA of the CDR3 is TGTGCCAGCAGTGGGTACGAGCAGTACTTC. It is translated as CASSGYEQYF. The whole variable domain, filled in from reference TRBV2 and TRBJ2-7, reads EPEVTQTPSHQVTQMGQEVILRCVPISNHLYFYWYRQILGQKVEFLVSFYNNEISEKSEIFDDQFSVERPDGSNFTLKIRSTKLEDSAMYFCASSGYEQYFGPGTRLTVT.

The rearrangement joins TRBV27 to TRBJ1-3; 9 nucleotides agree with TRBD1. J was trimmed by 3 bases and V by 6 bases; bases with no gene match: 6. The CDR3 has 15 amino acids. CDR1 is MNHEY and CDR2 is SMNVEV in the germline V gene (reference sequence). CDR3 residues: CASRAGTGFGNTIYF. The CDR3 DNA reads TGTGCCAGCAGGGCCGGGACAGGGTTTGGAAACACCATATATTTT.

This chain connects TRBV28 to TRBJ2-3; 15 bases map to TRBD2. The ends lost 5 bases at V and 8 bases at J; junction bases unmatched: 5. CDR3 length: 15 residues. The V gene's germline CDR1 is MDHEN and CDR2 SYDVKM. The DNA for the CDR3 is TGTGCCAGCAGTGGGACTAGCGGGAGGTTGAGTACGCAGTATTTT. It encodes CASSGTSGRLSTQYF.

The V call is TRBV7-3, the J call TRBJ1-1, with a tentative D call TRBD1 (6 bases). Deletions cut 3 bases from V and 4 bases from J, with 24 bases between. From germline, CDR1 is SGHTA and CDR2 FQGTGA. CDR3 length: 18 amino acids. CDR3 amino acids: CASSFTWGRGIEGTEAFF. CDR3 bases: TGTGCCAGCAGCTTCACCTGGGGCAGGGGCATTGAGGGCACTGAAGCTTTCTTT.

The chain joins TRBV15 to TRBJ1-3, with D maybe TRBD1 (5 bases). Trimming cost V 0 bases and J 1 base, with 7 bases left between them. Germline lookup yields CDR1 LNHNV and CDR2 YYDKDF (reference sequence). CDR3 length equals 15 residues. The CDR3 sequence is CATSRDKGSGNTIYF. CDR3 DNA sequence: TGTGCCACCAGCAGAGATAAGGGGTCTGGAAACACCATATATTTT.

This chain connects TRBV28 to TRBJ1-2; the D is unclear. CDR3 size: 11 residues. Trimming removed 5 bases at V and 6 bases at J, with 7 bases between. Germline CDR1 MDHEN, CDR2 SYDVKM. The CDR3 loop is CASSTQDGYTF. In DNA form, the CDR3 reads TGTGCCAGCAGTACCCAGGATGGCTACACCTTC.

CDR3 sequence: CASSQSHGIQYF. The CDR3 nucleotides are TGCGCCAGCAGTCAATCTCATGGCATTCAGTACTTC. The rearrangement uses TRBV23-1 and TRBJ2-4; no firm D call. TRBV23-1 is given ORF status, its function remaining uncertain. Between the trimmed V and J ends, which lost 0 bases and 9 bases, there was a span of 6 bases. This CDR3 comprises 12 residues.

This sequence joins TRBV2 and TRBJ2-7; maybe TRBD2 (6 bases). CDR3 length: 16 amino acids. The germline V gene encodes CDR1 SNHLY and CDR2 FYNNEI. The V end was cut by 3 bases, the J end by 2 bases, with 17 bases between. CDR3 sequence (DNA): TGTGCCAGCAGTGATATCTGGGGGGACGCCGCCTACGAGCAGTACTTC. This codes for CASSDIWGDAAYEQYF.

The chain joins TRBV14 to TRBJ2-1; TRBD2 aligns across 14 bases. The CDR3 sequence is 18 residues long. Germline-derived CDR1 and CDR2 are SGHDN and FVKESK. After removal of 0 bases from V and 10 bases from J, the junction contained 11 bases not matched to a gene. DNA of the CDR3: TGTGCCAGCAGCCAAGATGCCTTGGGACTAGCGGGAGCATGGGAGCAGTTCTTC. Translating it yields CASSQDALGLAGAWEQFF. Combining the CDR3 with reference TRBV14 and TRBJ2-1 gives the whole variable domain EAGVTQFPSHSVIEKGQTVTLRCDPISGHDNLYWYRRVMGKEIKFLLHFVKESKQDESGMPNNRFLAERTGGTYSTLKVQPAELEDSGVYFCASSQDALGLAGAWEQFFGPGTRLTVL.

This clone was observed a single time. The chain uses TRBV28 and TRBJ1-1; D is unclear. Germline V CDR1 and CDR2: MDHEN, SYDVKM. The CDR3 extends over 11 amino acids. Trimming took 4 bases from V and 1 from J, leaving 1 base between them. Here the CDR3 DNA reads TGTGCCAGCAGTTCGAACACTGAAGCTTTCTTT. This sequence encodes CASSSNTEAFF.